This T cell receptor beta chain was observed in a study of blood T cell repertoires in COVID-19. Study-wide background: Material from acute and convalescent COVID-19 was sourced from the United States, Italy and Spain. PBMCs, B-cell-depleted T cells, or T cells were the source of the cDNA or gDNA that made up the material.

Deletions cut 4 bases from V and 5 bases from J, with 18 bases between. Germline values: CDR1 SGHAT, CDR2 FQNNGV. The CDR3 is 17 amino acids. Method: immunoSEQ multiplex PCR; TCRdb's copy keeps in-frame clones and lacks some. The sample holds 250,000 or so clones, around nine tenths seen once. Sequencing was carried out using peripheral blood. The sequence came from a man between 40 and 49 years old with active or convalescent COVID-19. This chain connects TRBV11-2 to TRBJ1-6; D gene uncertain. The CDR3 loop is CASSSSVVVRDNSPLHF. The CDR3 DNA sequence: TGTGCCAGCAGCTCTTCGGTGGTGGTGAGGGATAATTCACCCCTCCACTTT.